This T cell receptor beta chain was observed in a study of T cell responses to AZD1222 COVID-19 vaccine. Germline CDR1 and CDR2: SNHLY and FYNNEI. The CDR3 contains 15 residues. The V end lost 4 bases, the J end lost 4 bases, and 11 bases lay between the germline ends. This clone was seen once. Its antigen is unidentified. Study-level results: Nearly half of spike-specific TCRs reportedly target unmutated variant regions. The study found vaccine-associated CD4 TCRs spanning spike, dominant at 160-218 and 743-854.

Assay: immunoSEQ multiplex PCR; the TCRdb copy retains only in-frame clones and omits some. Found here are more than 95,000 clones, about 90% of them singletons; the top ten hold 4.5% to 5.5%. The origin of this receptor is an adult in good health. The source material was peripheral blood, sampled on day 0 of AZD1222 vaccination. J is TRBJ1-6 and V is TRBV2; D remains unclear. The CDR3 nucleotides are TGTGCCAGCAGTGGCGGGATAAGGTATAATTCACCCCTCCACTTT. Protein sequence: CASSGGIRYNSPLHF.